This T cell receptor (beta chain) was sequenced for a study of T cell responses to AZD1222 COVID-19 vaccine. General study findings and limits: Nearly half of unique spike-specific TCRs reportedly avoided B.1.351 and B.1.1.7 mutated regions. None of the repertoires were sampled until the peak T cell response had passed. Spike-specific TCR repertoires showed rising breadth and depth after two AZD1222 doses. Dominant CD4 TCR responses targeted spike regions 160-218 and 743-854.

Trimming left V 6 bases short and J 2 bases short, with 8 bases between. Germline CDR1 SQVTM, CDR2 ANQGSEA. The CDR3 is 11 residues long. Libraries were prepared by immunoSEQ multiplex PCR; TCRdb keeps only in-frame clonotypes and omits some of them. Among about 180,000 clones listed, approximately 90% were seen once. About this clone itself: Its specificity is unknown.

The sequence came from an adult in good health. Sequences were derived from peripheral blood, sampled on day 0 of AZD1222 vaccination. The V gene is TRBV29-1, the J gene TRBJ2-7; possibly TRBD1 for D (5 bases). The CDR3 nucleotides are TGCAGCGTCGCAGGGACCTACGAGCAGTACTTC. It codes for CSVAGTYEQYF.